These 15 T cell receptor beta chains were all obtained from the same sample, sequenced in a study of cytomegalovirus exposure and HLA in healthy donors. In the PCR, 60 Vbeta and 13 Jbeta primers were used. Profiling relied on immunoSEQ multiplex PCR, and the TCRdb table lists in-frame clones only, not all of them. The sample lists around 200,000 clones, 83% occurring once. Sequenced material: PBMCs. The receptor source for this set is a girl aged 10 to 17 in good health and CMV-seronegative.

The V gene is TRBV27, the J gene TRBJ1-2, with 9 bases lining up with TRBD1. The CDR3 spans 16 residues. J lost 2 bases, V lost 8 bases, and 12 bases had no gene match. Looked up from germline, CDR1 is MNHEY and CDR2 is SMNVEV (reference sequence). The CDR3 is CASGDRSGQGNYGYTF. DNA for the CDR3: TGTGCCAGCGGGGATAGATCGGGACAGGGAAACTATGGCTACACCTTC.

This sequence joins TRBV7-6 and TRBJ2-1; a weak D match, TRBD2 (6 bases). Germline V gives CDR1 SGHVS, CDR2 FNYEAQ. The CDR3 extends over 15 amino acids. V was shortened by 3 bases and J by 1 base, with 10 bases between the two germline ends. The CDR3, as DNA: TGTGCCAGCAGCTTCGAGACTAGTTCCTACAATGAGCAGTTCTTC. This sequence encodes CASSFETSSYNEQFF.

The count of this clone is one. The V and J genes are TRBV7-9 and TRBJ1-2, with a possible D match to TRBD1 (5 bases). This CDR3 contains 13 residues. The V end lost 5 bases, the J end lost 12 bases, and 19 bases lay between the germline ends. Germline loops: CDR1 SEHNR, CDR2 FQNEAQ (reference sequence). In nucleotides, the CDR3 is TGTGCCAGCAGCCCCCTAAGCGGGACGGCGGACACCTTC. The encoded protein is CASSPLSGTADTF.

This chain links TRBV6-1 with TRBJ1-5, with TRBD1 matching over 10 bases. CDR1 and CDR2 from the germline V gene are MNHNS and SASEGT. This CDR3 has 14 residues. V was clipped by 8 bases and J by 6 bases; unmatched bases: 7. CDR3 DNA sequence: TGTGCCAGCGCGAGGACAGGGGGTGGTCAGCCCCAGCATTTT. Translated: CASARTGGGQPQHF.

The rearrangement uses TRBV6-1 and TRBJ1-1; possible D gene TRBD1, 6 bases. The length of the CDR3 is 13 residues. The germline V gene has CDR1 MNHNS and CDR2 SASEGT. V lost 6 bases to trimming and J lost 3 bases, with 11 bases between them. The CDR3 nucleotides read TGTGCCAGCAGGGTCGCAGGGGACACTGAAGCTTTCTTT. It translates to CASRVAGDTEAFF.

The V call is TRBV28, the J call TRBJ2-1, with 12 bases aligning to TRBD2. Germline V gene data show CDR1 as MDHEN and CDR2 as SYDVKM. The CDR3 spans 15 residues. Trimming took 6 bases from V and 3 from J; bases not matched to a gene: 3. The CDR3 protein is CASRPLAGGYNEQFF. In DNA, the CDR3 is TGTGCCAGCAGACCACTAGCGGGAGGCTACAATGAGCAGTTCTTC.

The chain uses TRBV19 and TRBJ1-2, with a tentative D call TRBD1 (5 bases). Germline V gene sequence: CDR1 LNHDA, CDR2 SQIVND (reference sequence). V was pared by 3 bases and J by 4 bases, with 9 bases between. CDR3 length: 13 amino acids. CDR3 amino acids: CASSMTERYGYTF. DNA of the CDR3: TGTGCCAGTAGTATGACAGAACGCTATGGCTACACCTTC.

This chain links TRBV28 with TRBJ2-7; 12 nucleotides match TRBD1. The V and J ends lost 6 bases and 6 bases, in that order; junction bases with no gene match: 9. This CDR3 has 15 amino acids. The germline gives CDR1 MDHEN, CDR2 SYDVKM. The chain's CDR3 is CASRPMGQGAGEQYF. The CDR3 region has the DNA TGTGCCAGCAGACCTATGGGACAGGGGGCTGGCGAGCAGTACTTC.

The genes are TRBV2 and TRBJ2-2, with TRBD2 matching over 8 bases. The CDR3 consists of 17 residues. Unmatched junction bases numbered 6, after V lost 1 base and J lost 2 bases. In germline, CDR1 is SNHLY, CDR2 FYNNEI. The CDR3 is CASSEGFSGTNTGELFF. The CDR3 DNA is TGTGCCAGCAGTGAAGGCTTTAGCGGGACTAACACCGGGGAGCTGTTTTTT.

This chain links TRBV6-1 with TRBJ1-1; the match to TRBD1 covers 8 bases. CDR1 and CDR2 (germline): MNHNS, SASEGT. Trimming took 2 bases from V and 0 from J; bases not matched to a gene: 11. CDR3 length equals 18 residues. This CDR3 is CASSEPDPRQGLNTEAFF. The CDR3 coding sequence is TGTGCCAGCAGTGAACCGGACCCAAGACAGGGGTTGAACACTGAAGCTTTCTTT.

The rearrangement uses TRBV4-1 and TRBJ1-4, with TRBD1 matching over 8 bases. The CDR3 is 15 residues long. V lost 2 bases to trimming and J lost 8 bases; unmatched junction nucleotides: 7. Per the germline V gene, CDR1 is MGHRA and CDR2 is YSYEKL. In DNA, the CDR3 is TGCGCCAGCAGCCAACCCGGGACAGGAGGGGAAAAACTGTTTTTT. Translation: CASSQPGTGGEKLFF.

The rearrangement uses TRBV12-5 and TRBJ2-1; the match to TRBD2 covers 10 bases. J lost 8 bases, V lost 2 bases, and 12 bases had no gene match. CDR1 is LGHNT and CDR2 is FRNRAP in the germline V gene. The CDR3 contains 17 residues. CDR3 sequence (DNA): TGTGCTAGTGGTTTGCCCCGGACTAGCGGTTTTTTGGATGAGCAGTTCTTC. Translated, it gives CASGLPRTSGFLDEQFF.

The chain is built from TRBV6-5 and TRBJ1-2; D is unclear. The CDR3 has 15 amino acids. Trimming cost V 3 bases and J 4 bases, with 15 bases left between them. CDR1 is MNHEY and CDR2 is SVGAGI in the germline V gene. CDR3 sequence: CASSYRSGRGYGYTF. The CDR3 bases are TGTGCCAGCAGTTATAGATCCGGCCGGGGCTATGGCTACACCTTC.

Comments on this clone: This sample also contains other DNA sequences that code for the same CDR3. CDR3 amino acids: CASSQGQGAYEQYF. In nucleotides, the CDR3 is TGTGCCAGCAGCCAAGGACAGGGTGCCTACGAGCAGTACTTC. This chain connects TRBV4-2 to TRBJ2-7, with 7 bases matching TRBD1. Germline V gene lookup returns CDR1 LGHNA and CDR2 YNFKEQ. V shed 1 base and J 2 bases; nucleotides not matched to a gene: 2. The CDR3 consists of 14 residues.

The chain is built from TRBV28 and TRBJ1-2; 7 positions agree with TRBD1. The CDR3 runs 13 residues. Germline loops: CDR1 MDHEN, CDR2 SYDVKM. After removal of 3 bases from V and 3 bases from J, the junction contained 1 base not matched to a gene. CDR3 residues: CASSLGQHYGYTF. The DNA of the CDR3 is TGTGCCAGCAGTTTGGGACAGCACTATGGCTACACCTTC.